Below, 13 T cell receptor beta chains from the same sample are listed, as sequenced in a study of T cells after yellow fever vaccination. TCRdb reanalysed the 5' RACE reads using MiXCR and keeps one entry per CDR3 protein. The repertoire includes a few hundred thousand distinct CDR3 sequences, 6.9% of them detected once, and roughly 0.9% sits in the top ten. The sample in question was CD4+ T cells sorted from PBMCs, obtained 15 days after the yellow fever booster vaccination. The receptors stem from a young man who received the YFV17D yellow fever vaccine.

This clonotype was observed many times. This chain joins TRBV19 and TRBJ2-2; 7 nucleotides match TRBD2. The V and J ends lost 8 bases and 3 bases, in that order; junction bases with no gene match: 3. This CDR3 region has 13 residues. Germline values: CDR1 LNHDA, CDR2 SQIVND (reference sequence). CDR3 sequence (DNA): TGTGCCAGTCAGCGGGACTACACCGGGGAGCTGTTTTTT. Protein: CASQRDYTGELFF. Full variable domain (rest looked up from reference TRBV19 and TRBJ2-2): DGGITQSPKYLFRKEGQNVTLSCEQNLNHDAMYWYRQDPGQGLRLIYYSQIVNDFQKGDIAEGYSVSREKKESFPLTVTSAQKNPTAFYLCASQRDYTGELFFGEGSRLTVL.

This clonotype was seen ten or more times. This chain connects TRBV14 to TRBJ2-7; D unclear. CDR3 size: 14 residues. V was clipped by 1 base and J by 0 bases, with 7 bases between them. The V gene's germline CDR1 is SGHDN and CDR2 FVKESK. The CDR3 region has the DNA TGTGCCAGCAGCCAAGGGGCAGACTCCTACGAGCAGTACTTC. Translating gives CASSQGADSYEQYF.

This clonotype has at least ten counts. The chain links TRBV20-1 to TRBJ1-5, with D perhaps matching TRBD1 (5 bases). The germline V gene has CDR1 DFQATT and CDR2 SNEGSKA (reference sequence). Trimming shortened V by 6 bases and J by 2 bases, and 17 bases separated the two germline ends. This CDR3 has 15 residues. CDR3: CSAPSGASGNQPQHF. Here the CDR3 DNA reads TGCAGTGCCCCCTCCGGGGCATCGGGCAATCAGCCCCAGCATTTT.

At least ten counts were recorded for this clonotype. This rearrangement joins TRBV3-1 to TRBJ1-1; D is unclear. The CDR3 has 12 residues. V gave up 10 bases and J gave up 0 bases, with 9 bases separating them. CDR1 LGHDT and CDR2 YNNKEL come from the germline V gene (reference sequence). The CDR3 coding sequence is TGTGCCATCATCAGGATGAACACTGAAGCTTTCTTT. Protein product: CAIIRMNTEAFF. The complete variable domain, with remaining parts taken from reference TRBV3-1 and TRBJ1-1, reads DTAVSQTPKYLVTQMGNDKSIKCEQNLGHDTMYWYKQDSKKFLKIMFSYNNKELIINETVPNRFSPKSPDKAHLNLHINSLELGDSAVYFCAIIRMNTEAFFGQGTRLTVV.

This clonotype was observed many times. This chain links TRBV3-1 with TRBJ2-7; unclear D gene. CDR3 size: 14 residues. Trimming removed 0 bases at V and 7 bases at J, with 13 bases between. Per the germline V gene, CDR1 is LGHDT and CDR2 is YNNKEL (reference sequence). CDR3 sequence (DNA): TGTGCCAGCAGCCAAGATCAAACAGTTGCTGAGCAGTACTTC. Translation gives CASSQDQTVAEQYF.

This chain joins TRBV14 and TRBJ2-3, with D perhaps TRBD2 (6 bases). With 5 bases removed from V and 2 bases from J, the gap between germline ends came to 14 bases. The CDR3 is 15 amino acids. Germline V gene sequence: CDR1 SGHDN, CDR2 FVKESK. The CDR3 nucleotides are TGTGCCAGCAGCTTTGGCGGAGGGATCACAGATACGCAGTATTTT. Residues: CASSFGGGITDTQYF. The entire variable domain, with the rest obtained from reference TRBV14 and TRBJ2-3, is as follows: EAGVTQFPSHSVIEKGQTVTLRCDPISGHDNLYWYRRVMGKEIKFLLHFVKESKQDESGMPNNRFLAERTGGTYSTLKVQPAELEDSGVYFCASSFGGGITDTQYFGPGTRLTVL.

This clonotype has a handful of counts. The gene calls are TRBV12-3 or TRBV12-4 and TRBJ2-2; 9 nucleotides agree with TRBD2. Trimming took 3 bases from V and 0 from J; bases not matched to a gene: 5. The CDR3 is 17 amino acids. CDR3 protein: CASSFRASGANTGELFF. Written as DNA, the CDR3 is TGTGCCAGCAGTTTTCGGGCTAGCGGGGCGAACACCGGGGAGCTGTTTTTT.

This clonotype was seen a handful of times. The chain carries TRBV23-1 and TRBJ2-7; D gene uncertain. TRBV23-1 is an ORF; its function is uncertain. V lost 0 bases and J lost 2, with 14 bases in between. The CDR3 has 16 residues. The CDR3 spells CASSQSAADSTYEQYF. CDR3 nucleotide sequence: TGCGCCAGCAGTCAATCAGCCGCTGATTCGACCTACGAGCAGTACTTC.

This sequence joins TRBV5-1 and TRBJ2-3; 8 bases match TRBD2. The CDR3 extends over 13 amino acids. Germline V CDR1 and CDR2: SGHRS, YFSETQ. J gave up 5 bases and V 4 bases, and 3 bases lay outside the gene matches. The CDR3 sequence: CASSAGGEDTQYF. As DNA, the CDR3 is TGCGCCAGCAGCGCGGGAGGTGAAGATACGCAGTATTTT.

The table lists this clonotype with a few counts. The V call is TRBV7-8, the J call TRBJ2-2; 7 nucleotides agree with TRBD2. This CDR3 has 14 amino acids. V gave up 5 bases and J gave up 6 bases; unmatched junction bases: 6. Germline assignment: CDR1 SGHVS and CDR2 FQNEAQ. The CDR3 is CASSPPREAGELFF. Here the CDR3 DNA reads TGTGCCAGCAGCCCACCCCGGGAGGCCGGGGAGCTGTTTTTT.

This clonotype showed up just once. This chain uses TRBV18 with TRBJ2-2; 12 nucleotides agree with TRBD2. The germline CDR1 and CDR2 sequences are KGHSH and LQKENI. J gave up 6 bases and V 6 bases, and 11 bases lay outside the gene matches. The CDR3 is made up of 17 amino acids. CDR3 amino acids: CASSPRTSGTAAGELFF. The CDR3, as DNA: TGTGCCAGCTCCCCTCGGACTAGCGGGACTGCAGCCGGGGAGCTGTTTTTT.

This rearrangement joins TRBV24-1 to TRBJ2-7, with 12 bases matching TRBD2. V lost 8 bases to trimming and J lost 2 bases; unmatched junction nucleotides: 3. Germline CDR1 is KGHDR and CDR2 is SFDVKD. This CDR3 is built from 14 residues. The CDR3 protein is CATTLAGGAYEQYF. The CDR3 DNA reads TGTGCCACCACTCTAGCGGGAGGGGCCTACGAGCAGTACTTC.

This clonotype has a count of ten or more. The chain couples TRBV12-3 or TRBV12-4 to TRBJ2-1; 11 bases map to TRBD2. There are 15 residues in the CDR3. The trim removed 7 bases at V and 6 bases at J, leaving 8 bases unmatched. CDR3 sequence: CASTLTSGVGNEQFF. Written as DNA, the CDR3 is TGTGCCAGCACTTTGACTAGCGGGGTTGGCAATGAGCAGTTCTTC.